A selection of T cell receptor beta chains follows, all from one sample in a study of graft-versus-host responses after intestinal transplantation. Data came from immunoSEQ multiplex PCR; TCRdb stores just in-frame clones and leaves some out. The table records 25,000 to 30,000 clones, 80% of them present only once. The material sequenced was ileum tissue, taken 98 days after intestinal transplantation. The receptors come from a human patient who received an intestinal transplant, so some T cells may come from the graft donor. Each CDR3 is given without its conserved first and last residue.

len,v_gene,j_gene,CDR3aa
15,TRBV4-1,TRBJ1-2,ASSQLGGEGTNYGYT
13,TRBV19,TRBJ2-1,ASSLMGADYNEQF
15,TRBV4-1,TRBJ1-3,ASSQDSDRYSGNTIY
13,TRBV6-5,TRBJ2-1,ASSLAGGPVNEQF
15,TRBV9,TRBJ2-6,APHWGGSHSGANVLT
13,TRBV2,TRBJ1-2,ASSEALGQGDGYT
13,TRBV25-1,TRBJ1-6,ASSEAQDVDSPLH
14,TRBV6-6,TRBJ2-4,ASSHQWGGAKNIQY
14,TRBV25-1,TRBJ2-1,ASSEWSGFGYNEQF
19,TRBV7-8,TRBJ2-2,ASSLPRGLAVKSMNTGELF
11,TRBV2,TRBJ2-7,ASSGQGFYEQY
13,TRBV5-1,TRBJ2-2,ASSLRWPDTGELF
15,TRBV7-2,TRBJ2-3,ASSSGLAGAYTDTQY
12,TRBV7-6,TRBJ1-1,ASSLEQGIAEAF
12,TRBV6-6,TRBJ2-3,ASSHDMFTDTQY
14,TRBV7-2,TRBJ2-3,ASSLVGGGVADTQY
13,TRBV28,TRBJ2-6,ASSAPYSGANVLT
12,TRBV14,TRBJ1-6,ASSHREVYSPLH
12,TRBV27,TRBJ2-6,ASSLGSRANVLT
11,TRBV10-2,TRBJ1-1,ASMGQGAAEAF
11,TRBV12-5,TRBJ2-3,ASGFPGGDTQY
11,TRBV6-1,TRBJ1-6,ASSPTGDSPLH
13,TRBV6-5,TRBJ2-1,ASSITGGRRNEQF
11,TRBV12-5,TRBJ1-1,ASGPGEGTEAF
11,TRBV6-1,TRBJ2-3,ASRNRFPDTQY
14,TRBV5-1,TRBJ2-5,ASSFEGARGRETQY
12,TRBV7-9,TRBJ2-7,ASSSGTESYEQY
15,TRBV2,TRBJ2-2,ASSESVIRGNTGELF
13,TRBV7-6,TRBJ2-3,ASSLEAGAPDTQY
12,TRBV5-1,TRBJ2-7,ASSVRLDGYEQY
13,TRBV7-8,TRBJ1-5,ASSLIDTSNQPQH
14,TRBV5-1,TRBJ2-1,ASSLVSPASNNEQF
13,TRBV30,TRBJ2-2,AGFPGTVATGELF
13,TRBV18,TRBJ2-1,ASSRDLSSYNEQF
14,TRBV5-6,TRBJ1-1,ASSLGGGGRNTEAF
10,TRBV11-3,TRBJ2-7,ASSRVAYEQY
13,TRBV19,TRBJ1-6,ASSDRGRDNSPLH